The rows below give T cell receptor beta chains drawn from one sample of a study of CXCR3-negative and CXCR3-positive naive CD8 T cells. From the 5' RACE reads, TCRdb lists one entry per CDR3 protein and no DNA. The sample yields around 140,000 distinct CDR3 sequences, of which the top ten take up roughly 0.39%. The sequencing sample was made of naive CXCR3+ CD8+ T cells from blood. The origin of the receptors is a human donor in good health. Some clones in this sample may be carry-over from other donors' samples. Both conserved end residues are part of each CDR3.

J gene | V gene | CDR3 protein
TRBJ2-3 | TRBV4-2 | CASSQRDFNTVTQYF
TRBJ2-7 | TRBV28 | CASSLDFYEQYF
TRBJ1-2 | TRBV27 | CASSQGANGYTF
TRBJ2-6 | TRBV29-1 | CSVEGDSSGANVPTF
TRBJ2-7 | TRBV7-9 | CASSFGTGGSLEQYF
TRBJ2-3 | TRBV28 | CASRPPGHQIPDTQYF
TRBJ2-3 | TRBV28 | CASSPFGARDTQYF
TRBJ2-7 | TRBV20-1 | CSASLLAASLTYEQYF
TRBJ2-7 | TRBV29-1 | CSVGTSGSYEQYF
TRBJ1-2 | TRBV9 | CASGRGSNYGYTF
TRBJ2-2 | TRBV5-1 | CASSSSGERNTGELFF
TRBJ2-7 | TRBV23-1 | CASTPIQGSSYEQYF
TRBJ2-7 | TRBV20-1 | CSASGLAGVEQYF
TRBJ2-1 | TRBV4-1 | CASSQVSAGLGDEQFF
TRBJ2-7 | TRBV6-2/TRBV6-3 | CASKTWDSSYEQYF
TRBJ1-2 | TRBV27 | CASSLAGQVALDGYTF
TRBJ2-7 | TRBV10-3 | CAISGTQEQYF
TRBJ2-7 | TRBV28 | CASSGETGVTYEQYF
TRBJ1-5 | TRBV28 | CASNEGGYNQPQHF
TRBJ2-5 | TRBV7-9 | CASSYIWGEQETQYF
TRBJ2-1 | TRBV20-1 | CSARPLSSYNEQFF
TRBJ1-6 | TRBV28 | CASSLTLVGNSPLHF
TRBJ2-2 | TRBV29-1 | CSVVLGQMNTGELFF
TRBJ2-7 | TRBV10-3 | CAISELGSGNEQYF
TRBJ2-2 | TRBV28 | CASTREQGRDGELFF
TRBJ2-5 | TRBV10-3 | CAISESKGAEETQYF
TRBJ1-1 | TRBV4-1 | CASSQDEGAVGTEAFF
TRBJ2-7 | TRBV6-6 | CASSTVGLARTYEQYF
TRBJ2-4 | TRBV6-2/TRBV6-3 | CASSLSLKQSQYF
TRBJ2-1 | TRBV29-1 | CSVAGTGGNEQFF